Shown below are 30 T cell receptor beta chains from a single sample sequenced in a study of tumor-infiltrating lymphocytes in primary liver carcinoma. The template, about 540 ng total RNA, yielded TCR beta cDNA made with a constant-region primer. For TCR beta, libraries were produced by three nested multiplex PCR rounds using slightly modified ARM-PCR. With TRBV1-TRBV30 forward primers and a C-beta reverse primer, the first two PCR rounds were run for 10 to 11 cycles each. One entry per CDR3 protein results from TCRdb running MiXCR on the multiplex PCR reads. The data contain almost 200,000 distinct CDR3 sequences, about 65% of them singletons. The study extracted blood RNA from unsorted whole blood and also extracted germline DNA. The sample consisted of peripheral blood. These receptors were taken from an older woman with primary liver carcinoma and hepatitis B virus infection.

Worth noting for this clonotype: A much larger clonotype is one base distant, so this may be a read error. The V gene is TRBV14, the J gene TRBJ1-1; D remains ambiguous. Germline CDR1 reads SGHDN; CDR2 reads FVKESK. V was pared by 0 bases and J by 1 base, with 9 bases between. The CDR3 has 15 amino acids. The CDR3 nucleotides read TGTGCCAGCAGCCAAGAGAGGGCCACGAACACTGAAGCTTTCTTT. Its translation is CASSQERATNTEAFF.

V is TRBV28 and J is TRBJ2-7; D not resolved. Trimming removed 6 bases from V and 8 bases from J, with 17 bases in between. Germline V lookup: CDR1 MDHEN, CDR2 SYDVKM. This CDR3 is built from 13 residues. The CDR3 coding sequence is TGTGCCAGCAGCCCCCCCCCAGTCAACCAGCAGTACTTC. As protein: CASSPPPVNQQYF.

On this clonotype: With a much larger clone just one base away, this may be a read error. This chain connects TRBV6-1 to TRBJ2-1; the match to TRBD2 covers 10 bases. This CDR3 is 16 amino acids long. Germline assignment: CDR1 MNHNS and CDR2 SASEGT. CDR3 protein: CASSEALAGAYNVQFF. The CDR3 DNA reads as TGTGCCAGCAGTGAAGCGCTAGCGGGGGCATACAATGTGCAGTTCTTC.

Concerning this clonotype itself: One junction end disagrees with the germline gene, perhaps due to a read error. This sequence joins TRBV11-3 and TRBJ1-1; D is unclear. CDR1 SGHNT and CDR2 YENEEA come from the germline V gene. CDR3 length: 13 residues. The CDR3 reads CACSPGLNTGAFF. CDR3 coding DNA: TGTGCCTGCAGCCCCGGATTGAACACTGGAGCTTTCTTT.

The DNA of the CDR3 is TGTGCCAGCAGCTTAGTTAGCGGGTGGTACGAGCAGTACTTC. Translating it yields CASSLVSGWYEQYF. The genes are TRBV7-9 and TRBJ2-7; TRBD2 agrees at 7 bases. From germline, CDR1 is SEHNR and CDR2 FQNEAQ (reference sequence). The CDR3 contains 14 residues. V was pared by 1 base and J by 4 bases, with 4 bases of the junction left unmatched.

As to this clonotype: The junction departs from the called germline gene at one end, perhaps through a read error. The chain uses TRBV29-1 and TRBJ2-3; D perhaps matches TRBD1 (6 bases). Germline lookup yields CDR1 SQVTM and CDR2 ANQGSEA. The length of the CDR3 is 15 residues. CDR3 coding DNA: TGCAGCGTTGAATGGCGGAGCAGGGGCACGGATACGCAGTATTTT. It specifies CSVEWRSRGTDTQYF.

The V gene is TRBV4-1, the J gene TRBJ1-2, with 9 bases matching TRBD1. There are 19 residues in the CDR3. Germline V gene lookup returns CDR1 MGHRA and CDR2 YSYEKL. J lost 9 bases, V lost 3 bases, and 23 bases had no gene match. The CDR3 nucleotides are TGCGCCAGCAGCCATATTGGGGGACATGGGGAGACAGGGGGGTTAAGCTACACCTTC. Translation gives CASSHIGGHGETGGLSYTF.

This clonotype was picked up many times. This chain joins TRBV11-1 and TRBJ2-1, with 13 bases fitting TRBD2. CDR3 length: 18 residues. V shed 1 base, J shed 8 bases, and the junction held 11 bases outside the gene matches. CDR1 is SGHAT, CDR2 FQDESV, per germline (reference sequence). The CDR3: CASSLVPTGLAGVDEQFF. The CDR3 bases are TGTGCCAGCAGCTTAGTCCCGACCGGACTAGCGGGAGTGGATGAGCAGTTCTTC.

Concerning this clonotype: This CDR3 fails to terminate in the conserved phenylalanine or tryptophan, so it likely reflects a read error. The CDR3 coding sequence is TGTGCCAGCAGATCAGACAGCCAAGAGACCCAGTACTCC. Residues: CASRSDSQETQYS. J is TRBJ2-5 and V is TRBV11-1, with a weak D call TRBD1 (5 bases). CDR3 length: 13 amino acids. Germline-derived CDR1 and CDR2 are SGHAT and FQDESV (reference sequence). The V gene lost 6 bases and the J gene lost 1 base, with 9 bases spanning the gap.

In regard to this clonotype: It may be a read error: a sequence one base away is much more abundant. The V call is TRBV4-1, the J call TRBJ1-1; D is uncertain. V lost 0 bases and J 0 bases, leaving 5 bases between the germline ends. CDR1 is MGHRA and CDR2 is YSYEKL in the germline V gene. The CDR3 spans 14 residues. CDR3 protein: CASSQDRMNTEAFF. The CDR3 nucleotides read TGCGCCAGCAGCCAAGACAGGATGAACACTGAAGCTTTCTTT.

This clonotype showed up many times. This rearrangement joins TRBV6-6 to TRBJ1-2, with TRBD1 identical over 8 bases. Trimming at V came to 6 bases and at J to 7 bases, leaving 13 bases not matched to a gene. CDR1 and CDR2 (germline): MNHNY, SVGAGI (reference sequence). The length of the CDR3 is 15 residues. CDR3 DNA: TGTGCCAGCAGCCTCATAGACAGGGGCTCGGTTGGCTACACCTTC. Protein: CASSLIDRGSVGYTF.

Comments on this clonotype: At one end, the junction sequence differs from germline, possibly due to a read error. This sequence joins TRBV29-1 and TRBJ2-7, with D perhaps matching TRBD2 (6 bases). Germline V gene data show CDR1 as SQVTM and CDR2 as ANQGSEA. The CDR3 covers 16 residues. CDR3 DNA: TGCAGTGTTGCAAGGGCTAGCGACACCTACTCCCACGAGCAGTACTTC. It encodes CSVARASDTYSHEQYF.

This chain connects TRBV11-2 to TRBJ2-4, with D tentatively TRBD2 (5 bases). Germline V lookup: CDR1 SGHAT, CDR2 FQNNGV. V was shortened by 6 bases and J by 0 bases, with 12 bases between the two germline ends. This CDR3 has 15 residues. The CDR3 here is CASRRAGVAKNIQYF. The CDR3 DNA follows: TGTGCCAGCAGGAGGGCTGGGGTAGCCAAAAACATTCAGTACTTC.

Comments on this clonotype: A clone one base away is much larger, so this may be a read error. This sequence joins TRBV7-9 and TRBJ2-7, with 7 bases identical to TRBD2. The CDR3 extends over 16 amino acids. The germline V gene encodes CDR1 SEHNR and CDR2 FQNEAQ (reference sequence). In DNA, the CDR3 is TGTGCCAGCAGCTCTTCCTCGGCGGGAGTTGCCCACGAGCATTACTTC. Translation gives CASSSSSAGVAHEHYF.

The DNA of the CDR3 is TGTGCCAGCAGGTCGACAGTGAACACTGAAGCTTTCTTT. Translation: CASRSTVNTEAFF. The chain couples TRBV7-9 to TRBJ1-1, with a weak D call TRBD1 (5 bases). Trimming stripped 6 bases from V and 0 bases from J, with 8 bases between. CDR3 size: 13 residues. CDR1 is SEHNR, CDR2 FQNEAQ, per germline (reference sequence).

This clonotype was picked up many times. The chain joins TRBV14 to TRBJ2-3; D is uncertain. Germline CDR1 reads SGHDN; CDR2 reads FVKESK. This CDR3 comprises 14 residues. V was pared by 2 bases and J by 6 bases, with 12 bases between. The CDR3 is CASSQSRSGDTQYF. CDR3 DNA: TGTGCCAGCAGCCAATCCAGGAGTGGGGATACGCAGTATTTT. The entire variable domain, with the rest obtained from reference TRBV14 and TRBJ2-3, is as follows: EAGVTQFPSHSVIEKGQTVTLRCDPISGHDNLYWYRRVMGKEIKFLLHFVKESKQDESGMPNNRFLAERTGGTYSTLKVQPAELEDSGVYFCASSQSRSGDTQYFGPGTRLTVL.

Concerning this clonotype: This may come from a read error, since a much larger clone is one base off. The CDR3, as DNA: TGTGCCAGCAGTTTTTCAGGGGGTGCGAAGGCCCAGTACTTC. Encoded protein: CASSFSGGAKAQYF. V usage is TRBV12-3 or TRBV12-4 and J usage is TRBJ2-5; TRBD1 matches 7 bases. J gave up 9 bases and V 3 bases, and 10 bases lay outside the gene matches. The CDR3 extends over 14 amino acids.

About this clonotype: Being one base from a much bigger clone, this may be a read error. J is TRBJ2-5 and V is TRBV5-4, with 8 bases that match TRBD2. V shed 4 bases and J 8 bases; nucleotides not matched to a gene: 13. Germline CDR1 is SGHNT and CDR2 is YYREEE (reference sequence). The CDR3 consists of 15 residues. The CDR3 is CASSPQPTSGDTQYF. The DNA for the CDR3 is TGTGCCAGCAGCCCGCAGCCTACTAGCGGAGATACCCAGTACTTC.

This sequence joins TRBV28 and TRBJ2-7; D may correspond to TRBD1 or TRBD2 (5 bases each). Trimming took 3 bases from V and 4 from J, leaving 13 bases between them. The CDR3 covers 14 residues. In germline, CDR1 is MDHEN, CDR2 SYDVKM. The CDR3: CASSLGPLTYEQYF. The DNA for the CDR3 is TGTGCCAGCAGTTTGGGACCCTTAACTTACGAGCAGTACTTC.

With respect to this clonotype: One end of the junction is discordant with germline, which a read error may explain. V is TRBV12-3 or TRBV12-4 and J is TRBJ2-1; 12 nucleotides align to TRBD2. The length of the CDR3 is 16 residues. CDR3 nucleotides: TGTGCCAGCAGCCGCGGACTAGCGGGAACCTACAATGAGCAGTCCTTC. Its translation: CASSRGLAGTYNEQSF.

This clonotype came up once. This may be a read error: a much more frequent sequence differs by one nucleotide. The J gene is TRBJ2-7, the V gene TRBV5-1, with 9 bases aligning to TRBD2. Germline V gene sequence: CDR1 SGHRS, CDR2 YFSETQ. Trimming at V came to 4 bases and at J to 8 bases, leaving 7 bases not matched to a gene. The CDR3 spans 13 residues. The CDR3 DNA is TGCGCCAGCAGCCCCTGGACTAGCGTCAAGCAGTACTTC. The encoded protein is CASSPWTSVKQYF.

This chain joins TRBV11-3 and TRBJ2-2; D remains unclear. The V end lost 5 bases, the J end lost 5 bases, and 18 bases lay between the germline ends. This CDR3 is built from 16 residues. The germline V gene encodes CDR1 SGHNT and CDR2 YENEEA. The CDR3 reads CASSQADFWGTGELFF. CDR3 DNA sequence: TGTGCCAGCAGCCAAGCTGACTTCTGGGGTACCGGGGAGCTGTTTTTT. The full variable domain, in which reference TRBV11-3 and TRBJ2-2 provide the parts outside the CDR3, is EAGVVQSPRYKIIEKKQPVAFWCNPISGHNTLYWYLQNLGQGPELLIRYENEEAVDDSQLPKDRFSAERLKGVDSTLKIQPAELGDSAVYLCASSQADFWGTGELFFGEGSRLTVL.

CDR3 DNA: TGTGCCAGCAGCCAACTAGACGGCAGCTCCTACAATGAGCAGTTCTTC. Translation gives CASSQLDGSSYNEQFF. The V and J genes are TRBV14 and TRBJ2-1; D not certain. Deletions cut 2 bases from V and 0 bases from J, with 11 bases between. The CDR3 contains 16 residues. Germline V gene lookup returns CDR1 SGHDN and CDR2 FVKESK.

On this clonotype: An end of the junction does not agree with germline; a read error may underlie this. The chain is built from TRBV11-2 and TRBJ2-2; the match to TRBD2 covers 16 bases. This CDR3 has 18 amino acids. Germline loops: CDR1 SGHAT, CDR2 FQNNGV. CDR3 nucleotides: TGTGCCAGCTGCGCGTCGGGACTAGCGGGAGGGCACACCGGGGAGTTGTTTTTT. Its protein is CASCASGLAGGHTGELFF.

The CDR3 DNA follows: TGTGCCAGCACCTTCGGGGACACAGATACGCAGTATTTT. The encoded protein is CASTFGDTDTQYF. The chain links TRBV7-9 to TRBJ2-3; perhaps TRBD2 as D (5 bases). The CDR3 contains 13 residues. From germline, CDR1 is SEHNR and CDR2 FQNEAQ (reference sequence). The V end lost 7 bases, the J end lost 2 bases, and 10 bases lay between the germline ends.

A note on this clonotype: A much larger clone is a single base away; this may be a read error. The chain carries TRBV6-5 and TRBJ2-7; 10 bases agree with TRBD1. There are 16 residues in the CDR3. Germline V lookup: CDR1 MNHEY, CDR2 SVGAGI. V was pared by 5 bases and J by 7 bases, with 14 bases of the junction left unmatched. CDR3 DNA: TGTGCCAGCAGTACCACCGGGACAGGGGTCGTCACTGAGCAGTACTTC. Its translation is CASSTTGTGVVTEQYF.

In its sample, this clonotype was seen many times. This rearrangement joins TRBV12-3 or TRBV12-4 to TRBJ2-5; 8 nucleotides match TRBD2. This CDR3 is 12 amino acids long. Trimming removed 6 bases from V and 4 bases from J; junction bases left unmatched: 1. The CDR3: CASSGGGETQYF. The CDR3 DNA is TGTGCCAGCAGCGGGGGGGGAGAGACCCAGTACTTC.

For the CDR3, the DNA is TGTGCCAGCAGTCCCTCTAGTGATCAAGAGACCCAGTACTTC. It is translated as CASSPSSDQETQYF. The V gene is TRBV6-6, the J gene TRBJ2-5; D unresolved. This CDR3 has 14 amino acids. V lost 5 bases to trimming and J lost 2 bases, with 12 bases between them. Germline V lookup: CDR1 MNHNY, CDR2 SVGAGI (reference sequence).

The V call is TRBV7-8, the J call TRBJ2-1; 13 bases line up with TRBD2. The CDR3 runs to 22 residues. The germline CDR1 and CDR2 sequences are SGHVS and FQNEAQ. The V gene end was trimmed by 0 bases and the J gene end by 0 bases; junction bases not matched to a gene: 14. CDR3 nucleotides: TGTGCCAGCAGCTTAGCCTTAGGGACTAGCGGGAAGGCCCCGGGCTCCTACAATGAGCAGTTCTTC. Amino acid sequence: CASSLALGTSGKAPGSYNEQFF.

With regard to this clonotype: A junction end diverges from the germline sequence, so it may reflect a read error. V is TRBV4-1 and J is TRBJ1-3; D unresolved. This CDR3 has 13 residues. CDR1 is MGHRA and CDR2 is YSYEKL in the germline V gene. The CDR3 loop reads CASSQTRGNIIYF. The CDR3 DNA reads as TGCGCCAGCAGCCAGACCCGGGGAAACATCATATATTTT.